The 15 T cell receptor beta chains below all came from one sample that was sequenced in a study of cytomegalovirus exposure and HLA in healthy donors (dated by TCRdb to about 2017). The library relied on the immunoSEQ multiplex PCR assay. For the multiplex PCR, a mixture combining 60 forward primers for TCR Vbeta segments and 13 reverse primers for TCR Jbeta segments was used. TCRdb holds this immuneACCESS table with in-frame rearrangements only. Some clones are missing; in checked studies, unresolved V genes explain under half, and the rest has no known cause. The sample has fewer than 200,000 clones on record, roughly 80% of them singletons. Jointly, the top ten make up approximately 7% of the sample. The sample taken for sequencing was PBMCs. The receptors were sampled from a woman aged 25-40 years in good health and CMV-seropositive.

This chain joins TRBV5-4 and TRBJ1-2; possibly TRBD1 for D (6 bases). CDR1 SGHNT and CDR2 YYREEE come from the germline V gene (reference sequence). This CDR3 has 13 residues. V dropped 0 bases and J dropped 6 bases, with 9 bases sitting between them. The CDR3 is CASSLAGGNGYTF. CDR3 bases: TGTGCCAGCAGCTTGGCTGGGGGCAATGGCTACACCTTC.

J is TRBJ1-1 and V is TRBV5-1, with a weak D call TRBD1 (5 bases). Germline loops: CDR1 SGHRS, CDR2 YFSETQ. Trimming shortened V by 4 bases and J by 5 bases, and 18 bases separated the two germline ends. The CDR3 totals 15 residues. The CDR3 reads CASSGSGVRATEAFF. The CDR3 region has the DNA TGCGCCAGCAGCGGCTCGGGGGTTAGGGCGACTGAAGCTTTCTTT.

The chain is built from TRBV30 and TRBJ2-5; 9 bases agree with TRBD2. In germline, CDR1 is GTSNPN, CDR2 SVGIG (reference sequence). V dropped 3 bases and J dropped 5; count of bases not matched to a gene: 13. CDR3 length equals 16 residues. The CDR3, as DNA: TGTGCCTGGAGAATGAGGAGCGGGGGGCTTGGGGAGACCCAGTACTTC. It encodes CAWRMRSGGLGETQYF.

The chain carries TRBV28 and TRBJ2-2; D is uncertain. Trimming removed 8 bases from V and 2 bases from J, with 9 bases in between. This CDR3 is built from 13 residues. CDR1 is MDHEN and CDR2 is SYDVKM in the germline V gene. Here the CDR3 DNA reads TGTGCCAGCGTATTAATAAACACCGGGGAGCTGTTTTTT. Its translation is CASVLINTGELFF.

V is TRBV12-5 and J is TRBJ1-6; weak D call: TRBD1 (5 bases). The germline V gene encodes CDR1 LGHNT and CDR2 FRNRAP. V was pared by 5 bases and J by 1 base, with 12 bases between. CDR3 length: 16 amino acids. The CDR3, as DNA: TGTGCTAGTGGTAATCAGTACAGGTCCTATAATTCACCCCTCCACTTT. Its translation: CASGNQYRSYNSPLHF.

The genes are TRBV5-1 and TRBJ1-3; the match to TRBD1 covers 9 bases. This CDR3 comprises 13 residues. The germline V gene encodes CDR1 SGHRS and CDR2 YFSETQ. V lost 5 bases, J lost 4 bases, and 1 base stayed unmatched. CDR3 sequence: CASRGTGGNTIYF. The CDR3 coding sequence is TGCGCCAGCAGGGGGACAGGGGGAAACACCATATATTTT.

In regard to this clone: A junction end diverges from the germline sequence, so it may reflect a read error. The V call is TRBV7-9, the J call TRBJ1-1, with D perhaps TRBD1 (6 bases). This CDR3 comprises 15 residues. The V gene's germline CDR1 is SEHNR and CDR2 FQNEAQ (reference sequence). CDR3 coding DNA: TGTTCCAGCAGCGCGACAGGCGGTATTGTCACTGAAGCTTTCTTT. Translation gives CSSSATGGIVTEAFF. The full variable domain, with the rest looked up from reference TRBV7-9 and TRBJ1-1, is DTGVSQNPRHKITKRGQNVTFRCDPISEHNRLYWYRQTLGQGPEFLTYFQNEAQLEKSRLLSDRFSAERPKGSFSTLEIQRTEQGDSAMYLCSSSATGGIVTEAFFGQGTRLTVV.

This chain links TRBV19 with TRBJ1-4, with TRBD1 as a possible D gene (6 bases). This CDR3 is built from 14 residues. The V gene's germline CDR1 is LNHDA and CDR2 SQIVND (reference sequence). Trimming shortened V by 6 bases and J by 7 bases, and 15 bases separated the two germline ends. The chain's CDR3 is CASRLTGMSEKLFF. In nucleotides, the CDR3 is TGTGCCAGTAGGCTCACAGGGATGAGTGAAAAACTGTTTTTT.

CDR3 loop: CSVQGEPSSGANVLTF. CDR3 nucleotides: TGCAGCGTCCAGGGGGAACCGAGCTCTGGGGCCAACGTCCTGACTTTC. The chain combines TRBV29-1 with TRBJ2-6; 7 bases fit TRBD1. The CDR3 consists of 16 residues. CDR1 SQVTM and CDR2 ANQGSEA come from the germline V gene. V shed 6 bases and J 0 bases; nucleotides not matched to a gene: 8. The full variable domain, completed using reference TRBV29-1 and TRBJ2-6, is SAVISQKPSRDICQRGTSLTIQCQVDSQVTMMFWYRQQPGQSLTLIATANQGSEATYESGFVIDKFPISRPNLTFSTLTVSNMSPEDSSIYLCSVQGEPSSGANVLTFGAGSRLTVL.

The chain couples TRBV6-1 to TRBJ2-2; D unclear. The ends were cut back, 7 bases at V and 2 bases at J, with 14 bases in the middle. This CDR3 contains 15 residues. Looked up from germline, CDR1 is MNHNS and CDR2 is SASEGT. The CDR3 DNA reads as TGTGCCAGCATGACTTCGGGTTCCAACACCGGGGAGCTGTTTTTT. It is translated as CASMTSGSNTGELFF.

The chain combines TRBV7-3 with TRBJ2-3; 12 positions agree with TRBD2. CDR1 SGHTA and CDR2 FQGTGA come from the germline V gene. J lost 6 bases, V lost 5 bases, and 9 bases had no gene match. This CDR3 comprises 16 residues. CDR3 amino acids: CASSPFSGTSGDTQYF. The CDR3 DNA reads TGTGCCAGCAGCCCTTTTTCCGGGACTAGCGGGGATACGCAGTATTTT.

This clone was counted once. V and J are TRBV9 and TRBJ2-7; 9 nucleotides line up with TRBD1. Trimming removed 0 bases from V and 2 bases from J; junction bases left unmatched: 3. Germline loops: CDR1 SGDLS, CDR2 YYNGEE. The CDR3 is made up of 15 amino acids. Written as DNA, the CDR3 is TGTGCCAGCAGCGTAGGGAACAGGGGGCCCTACGAGCAGTACTTC. This sequence encodes CASSVGNRGPYEQYF.

The chain employs TRBV15 and TRBJ1-6, with unresolved D. The CDR3 runs to 16 residues. Per the germline V gene, CDR1 is LNHNV and CDR2 is YYDKDF (reference sequence). Trimming left V 1 base short and J 0 bases short, with 7 bases between. Here the CDR3 DNA reads TGTGCCACCAGCAGAGGTCTTAGCTCCTATAATTCACCCCTCCACTTT. It yields the protein CATSRGLSSYNSPLHF.

This clone was found once. The chain joins TRBV27 to TRBJ2-7; 9 nucleotides line up with TRBD1. CDR1 is MNHEY, CDR2 SMNVEV, per germline (reference sequence). This CDR3 has 14 amino acids. Unmatched junction bases numbered 9, after V lost 6 bases and J lost 6 bases. The CDR3 DNA follows: TGTGCCAGCAGACATCCGGGACAGGGATCCGAGCAGTACTTC. It translates to CASRHPGQGSEQYF.

The chain recombines TRBV7-6 with TRBJ2-2; 12 bases map to TRBD2. Germline V gene data show CDR1 as SGHVS and CDR2 as FNYEAQ. The CDR3 length is 18 residues. V lost 6 bases, J lost 6 bases, and 14 bases stayed unmatched. In nucleotides, the CDR3 is TGTGCCAGCAGTTTACGGACTAGCGGGGTCCTCCCCGCCGGGGAGCTGTTTTTT. Protein: CASSLRTSGVLPAGELFF.